What follows are 2 T cell receptor beta chains derived from one specimen sequenced in a study of cytomegalovirus exposure and HLA in healthy donors. The study ran its PCR with 60 Vbeta and 13 Jbeta primers. TCRdb's table, derived via immunoSEQ multiplex PCR, lists solely in-frame clones and lacks some. The sample includes fewer than 80,000 clones, under 85% of them seen just once. The material sequenced was PBMCs. The receptor source for this set is a woman aged 60-70 years in good health and CMV-seropositive.

The chain combines TRBV19 with TRBJ1-6; possible D gene TRBD1, 6 bases. From germline, CDR1 is LNHDA and CDR2 SQIVND (reference sequence). With 9 bases removed from V and 7 bases from J, the gap between germline ends came to 13 bases. The CDR3 contains 13 residues. DNA for the CDR3: TGTGCCAGCCGAGACCAGGGGAATTCACCCCTCCACTTT. The encoded protein is CASRDQGNSPLHF.

The gene calls are TRBV5-1 and TRBJ2-2; the D gene is possibly TRBD1 (6 bases). Per the germline V gene, CDR1 is SGHRS and CDR2 is YFSETQ. V was pared by 6 bases and J by 5 bases, with 14 bases between. This CDR3 spans 14 amino acids. The CDR3 sequence: CASKRRGETGELFF. CDR3 nucleotides: TGCGCCAGCAAACGCAGGGGCGAAACCGGGGAGCTGTTTTTT.